This TCR beta chain was found in a study of blood T cells in healthy people across ages. Trimming removed 5 bases at V and 2 bases at J, with 9 bases between. CDR3 size: 13 residues. Germline CDR1 is MNHEY and CDR2 is SMNVEV (reference sequence). The authors ran a second PCR of about 6 to 11 cycles using a sample-barcoded 5' primer and a J-beta primer mix. TCRdb fed the 5' RACE reads into MiXCR, producing one record per CDR3 protein. The data show some 900,000 distinct CDR3 sequences, roughly 50% seen once. This sequence originates from a young man in good health. V is TRBV27 and J is TRBJ2-5; D call uncertain. Input material: blood. The CDR3 DNA is TGTGCCAGCAGTCCCCTCGTACAAGAGACCCAGTACTTC. The encoded protein is CASSPLVQETQYF.